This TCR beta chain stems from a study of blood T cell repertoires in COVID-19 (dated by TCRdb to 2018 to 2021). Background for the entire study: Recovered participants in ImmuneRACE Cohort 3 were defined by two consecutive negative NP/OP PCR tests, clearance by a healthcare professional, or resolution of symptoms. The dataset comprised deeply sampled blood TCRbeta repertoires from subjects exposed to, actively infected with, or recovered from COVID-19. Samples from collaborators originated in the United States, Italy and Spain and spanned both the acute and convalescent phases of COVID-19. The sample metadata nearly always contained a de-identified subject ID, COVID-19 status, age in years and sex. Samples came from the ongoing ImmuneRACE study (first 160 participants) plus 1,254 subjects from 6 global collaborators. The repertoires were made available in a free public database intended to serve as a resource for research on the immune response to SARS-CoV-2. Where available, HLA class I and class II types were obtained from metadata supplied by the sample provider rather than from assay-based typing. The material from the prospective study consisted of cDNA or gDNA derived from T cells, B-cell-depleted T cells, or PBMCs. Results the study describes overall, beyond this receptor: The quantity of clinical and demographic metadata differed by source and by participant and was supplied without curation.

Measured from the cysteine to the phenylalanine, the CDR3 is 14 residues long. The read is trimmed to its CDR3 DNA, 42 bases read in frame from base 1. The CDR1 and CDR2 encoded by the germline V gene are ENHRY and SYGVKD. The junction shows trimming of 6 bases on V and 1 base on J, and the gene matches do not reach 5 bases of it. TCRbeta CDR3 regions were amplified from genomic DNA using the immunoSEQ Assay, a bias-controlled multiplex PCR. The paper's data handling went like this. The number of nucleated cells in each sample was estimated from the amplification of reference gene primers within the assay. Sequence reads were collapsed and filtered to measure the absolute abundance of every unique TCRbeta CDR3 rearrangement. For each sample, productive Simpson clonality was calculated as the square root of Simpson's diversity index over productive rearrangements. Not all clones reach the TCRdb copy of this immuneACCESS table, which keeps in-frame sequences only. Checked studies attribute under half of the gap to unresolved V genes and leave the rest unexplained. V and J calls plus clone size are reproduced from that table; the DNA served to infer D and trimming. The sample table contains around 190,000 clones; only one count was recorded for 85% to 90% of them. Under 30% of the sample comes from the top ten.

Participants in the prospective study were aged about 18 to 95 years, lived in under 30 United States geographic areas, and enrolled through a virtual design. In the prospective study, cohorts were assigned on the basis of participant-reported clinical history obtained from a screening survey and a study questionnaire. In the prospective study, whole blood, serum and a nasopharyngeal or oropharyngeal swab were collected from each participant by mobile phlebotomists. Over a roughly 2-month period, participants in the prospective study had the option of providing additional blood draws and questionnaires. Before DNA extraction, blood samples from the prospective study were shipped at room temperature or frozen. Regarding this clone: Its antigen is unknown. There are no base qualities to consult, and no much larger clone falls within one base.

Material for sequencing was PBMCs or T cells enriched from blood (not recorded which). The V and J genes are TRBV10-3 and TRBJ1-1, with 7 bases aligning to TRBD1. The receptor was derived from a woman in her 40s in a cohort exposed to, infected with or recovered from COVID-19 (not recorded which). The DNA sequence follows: TGTGCCATCAGATTACAGGGGTCGAACACTGAAGCTTTCTTT. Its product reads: CAIRLQGSNTEAFF.